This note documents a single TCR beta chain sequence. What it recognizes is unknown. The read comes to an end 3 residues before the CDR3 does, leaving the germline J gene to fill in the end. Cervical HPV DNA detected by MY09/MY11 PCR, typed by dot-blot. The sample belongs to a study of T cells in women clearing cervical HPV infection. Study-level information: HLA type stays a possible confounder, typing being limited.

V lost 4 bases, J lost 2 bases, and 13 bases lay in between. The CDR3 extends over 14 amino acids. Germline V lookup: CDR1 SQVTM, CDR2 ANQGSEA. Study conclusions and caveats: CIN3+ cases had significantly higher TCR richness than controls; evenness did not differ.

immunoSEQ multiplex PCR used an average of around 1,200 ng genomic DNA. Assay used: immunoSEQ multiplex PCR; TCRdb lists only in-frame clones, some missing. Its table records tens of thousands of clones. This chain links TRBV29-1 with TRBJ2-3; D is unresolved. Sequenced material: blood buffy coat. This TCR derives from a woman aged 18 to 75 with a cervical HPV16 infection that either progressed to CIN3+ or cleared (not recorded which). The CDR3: CSVVAPSTTDTQYF. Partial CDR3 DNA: TGCAGCGTTGTAGCCCCATCGACCACAGATACG.